This TCR beta chain comes out of a study of T cells after somatic rescue of genetic block. This clone showed up just a few times. CDR1 is SGHNT and CDR2 is YENEEA in the germline V gene. The germline V and J ends were trimmed by 6 bases and 3 bases, with 9 bases remaining between them. The CDR3 has 13 residues. Assay used: immunoSEQ multiplex PCR; TCRdb lists only in-frame clones, some missing. The sample gives more than 12,000 clones, 65% to 75% of which show up once; around 26% is in the top ten. The chain joins TRBV11-3 to TRBJ2-1, with TRBD1 as a possible D gene (5 bases). The sequence was obtained from a man in his late teens or twenties. Sequencing was performed on peripheral blood mononuclear cells (PBMCs). CDR3 DNA sequence: TGTGCCAGCAGTCTAGGGGTCTACAATGAGCAGTTCTTC. Its protein product is CASSLGVYNEQFF. Based on the CDR3 plus reference TRBV11-3 and TRBJ2-1, the full variable domain is EAGVVQSPRYKIIEKKQPVAFWCNPISGHNTLYWYLQNLGQGPELLIRYENEEAVDDSQLPKDRFSAERLKGVDSTLKIQPAELGDSAVYLCASSLGVYNEQFFGPGTRLTVL.